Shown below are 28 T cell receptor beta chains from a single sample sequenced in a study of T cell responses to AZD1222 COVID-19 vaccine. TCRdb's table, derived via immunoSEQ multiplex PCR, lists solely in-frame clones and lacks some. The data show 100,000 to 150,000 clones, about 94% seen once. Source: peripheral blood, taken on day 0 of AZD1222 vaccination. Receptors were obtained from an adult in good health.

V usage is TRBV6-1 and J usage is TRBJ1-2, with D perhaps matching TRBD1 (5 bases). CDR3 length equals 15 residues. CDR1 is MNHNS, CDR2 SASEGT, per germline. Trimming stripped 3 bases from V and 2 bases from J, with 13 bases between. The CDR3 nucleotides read TGTGCCAGCAGTGATGGGGGAGGAACCAACTATGGCTACACCTTC. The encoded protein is CASSDGGGTNYGYTF.

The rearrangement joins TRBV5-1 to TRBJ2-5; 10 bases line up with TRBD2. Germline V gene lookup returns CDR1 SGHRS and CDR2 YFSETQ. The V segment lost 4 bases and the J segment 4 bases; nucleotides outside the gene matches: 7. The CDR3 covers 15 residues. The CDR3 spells CASSPRVAGGETQYF. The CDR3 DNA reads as TGCGCCAGCAGCCCACGTGTAGCGGGAGGAGAGACCCAGTACTTC.

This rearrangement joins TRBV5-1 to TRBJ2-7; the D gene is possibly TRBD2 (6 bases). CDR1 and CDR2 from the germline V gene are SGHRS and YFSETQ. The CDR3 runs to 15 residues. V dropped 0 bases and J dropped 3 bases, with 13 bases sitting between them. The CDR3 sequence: CASSLGTSLGYEQYF. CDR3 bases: TGCGCCAGCAGCTTGGGTACTAGCCTCGGCTACGAGCAGTACTTC.

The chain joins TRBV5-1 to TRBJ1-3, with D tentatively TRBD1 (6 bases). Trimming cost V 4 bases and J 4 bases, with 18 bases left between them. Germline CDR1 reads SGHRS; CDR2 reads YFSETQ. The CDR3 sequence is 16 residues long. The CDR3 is CASSPPGGGAGNTIYF. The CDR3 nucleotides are TGCGCCAGCAGCCCTCCCGGGGGGGGCGCAGGAAACACCATATATTTT.

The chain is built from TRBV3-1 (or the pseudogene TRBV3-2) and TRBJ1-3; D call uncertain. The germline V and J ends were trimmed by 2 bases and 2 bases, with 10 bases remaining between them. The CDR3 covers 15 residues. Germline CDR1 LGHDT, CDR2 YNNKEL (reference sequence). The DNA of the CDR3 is TGTGCCAGCAGCCAACAACTGGCAACTGGAAACACCATATATTTT. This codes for CASSQQLATGNTIYF.

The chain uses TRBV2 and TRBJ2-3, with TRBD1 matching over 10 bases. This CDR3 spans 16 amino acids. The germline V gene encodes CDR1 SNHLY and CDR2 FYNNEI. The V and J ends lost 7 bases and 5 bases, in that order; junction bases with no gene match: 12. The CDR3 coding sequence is TGTGCCAGCACCGAATGGGGGACAGGGGAAAGAGATACGCAGTATTTT. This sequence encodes CASTEWGTGERDTQYF. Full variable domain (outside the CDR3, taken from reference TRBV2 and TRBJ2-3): EPEVTQTPSHQVTQMGQEVILRCVPISNHLYFYWYRQILGQKVEFLVSFYNNEISEKSEIFDDQFSVERPDGSNFTLKIRSTKLEDSAMYFCASTEWGTGERDTQYFGPGTRLTVL.

In DNA, the CDR3 is TGCGCCAGCAGCTTGGGGGACGGGACAGCTCTAGCCAAAAACATTCAGTACTTC. Amino acids: CASSLGDGTALAKNIQYF. The chain is built from TRBV5-1 and TRBJ2-4, with TRBD1 matching 7 bases. J gave up 0 bases and V 0 bases, and 9 bases lay outside the gene matches. CDR1 SGHRS and CDR2 YFSETQ come from the germline V gene. This CDR3 comprises 18 residues.

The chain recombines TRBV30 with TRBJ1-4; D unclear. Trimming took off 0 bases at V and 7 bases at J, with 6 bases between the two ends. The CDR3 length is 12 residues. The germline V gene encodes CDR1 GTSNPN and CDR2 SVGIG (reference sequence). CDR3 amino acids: CAWSVSGEKLFF. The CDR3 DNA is TGTGCCTGGAGTGTATCCGGTGAAAAACTGTTTTTT.

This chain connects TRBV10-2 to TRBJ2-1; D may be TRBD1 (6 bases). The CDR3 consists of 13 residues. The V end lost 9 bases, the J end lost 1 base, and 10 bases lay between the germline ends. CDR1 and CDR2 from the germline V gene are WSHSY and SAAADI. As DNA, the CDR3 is TGCGCCAGTCAGGACAGATCCTACAATGAGCAGTTCTTC. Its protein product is CASQDRSYNEQFF.

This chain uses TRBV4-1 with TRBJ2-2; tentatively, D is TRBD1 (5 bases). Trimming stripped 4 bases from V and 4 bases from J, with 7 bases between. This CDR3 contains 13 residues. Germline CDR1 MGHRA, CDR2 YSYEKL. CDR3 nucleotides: TGCGCCAGCAGCCTCCAGGGCACCGGGGAGCTGTTTTTT. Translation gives CASSLQGTGELFF.

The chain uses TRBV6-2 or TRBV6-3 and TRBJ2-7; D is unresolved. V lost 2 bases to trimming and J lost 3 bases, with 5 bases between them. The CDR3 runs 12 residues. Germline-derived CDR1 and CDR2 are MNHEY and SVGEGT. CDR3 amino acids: CASSYPVYEQYF. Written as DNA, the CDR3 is TGTGCCAGCAGTTACCCAGTCTACGAGCAGTACTTC.

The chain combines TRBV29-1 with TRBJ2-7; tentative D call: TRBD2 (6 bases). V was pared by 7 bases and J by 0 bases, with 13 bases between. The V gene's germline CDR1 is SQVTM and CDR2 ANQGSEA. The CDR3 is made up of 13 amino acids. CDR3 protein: CSAGDSSSYEQYF. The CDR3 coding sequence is TGCAGCGCTGGGGACTCGAGCTCCTACGAGCAGTACTTC.

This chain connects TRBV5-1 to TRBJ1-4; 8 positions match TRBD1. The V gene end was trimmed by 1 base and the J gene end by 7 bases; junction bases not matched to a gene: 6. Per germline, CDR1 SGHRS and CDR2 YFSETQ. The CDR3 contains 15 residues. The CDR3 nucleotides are TGCGCCAGCAGCTTGCAAGGACAGGGTGGTGAAAAACTGTTTTTT. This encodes CASSLQGQGGEKLFF.

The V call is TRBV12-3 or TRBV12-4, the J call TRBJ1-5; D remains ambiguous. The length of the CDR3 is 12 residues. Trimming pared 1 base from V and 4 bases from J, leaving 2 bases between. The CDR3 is CASSLVNQPQHF. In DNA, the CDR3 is TGTGCCAGCAGTTTAGTAAATCAGCCCCAGCATTTT.

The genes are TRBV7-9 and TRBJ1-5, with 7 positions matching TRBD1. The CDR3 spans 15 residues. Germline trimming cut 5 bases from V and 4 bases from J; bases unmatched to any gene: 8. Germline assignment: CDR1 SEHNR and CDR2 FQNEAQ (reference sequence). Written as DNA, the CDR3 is TGTGCCAGCAGCCCTGGGACAGTGGAAAATCAGCCCCAGCATTTT. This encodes CASSPGTVENQPQHF.

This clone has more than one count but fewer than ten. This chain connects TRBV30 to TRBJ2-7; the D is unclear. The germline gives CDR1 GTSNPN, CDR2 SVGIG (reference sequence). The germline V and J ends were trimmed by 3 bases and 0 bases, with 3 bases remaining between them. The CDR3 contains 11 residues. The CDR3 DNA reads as TGTGCCTGGAGCGCCTCCTACGAGCAGTACTTC. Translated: CAWSASYEQYF.

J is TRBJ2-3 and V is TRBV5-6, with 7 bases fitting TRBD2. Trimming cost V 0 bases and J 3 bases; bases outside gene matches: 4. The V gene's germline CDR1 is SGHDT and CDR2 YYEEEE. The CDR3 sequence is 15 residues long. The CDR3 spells CASSLGSGMTDTQYF. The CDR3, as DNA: TGTGCCAGCAGCTTGGGCAGCGGGATGACAGATACGCAGTATTTT. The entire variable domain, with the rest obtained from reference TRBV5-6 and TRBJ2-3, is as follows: DAGVTQSPTHLIKTRGQQVTLRCSPKSGHDTVSWYQQALGQGPQFIFQYYEEEERQRGNFPDRFSGHQFPNYSSELNVNALLLGDSALYLCASSLGSGMTDTQYFGPGTRLTVL.

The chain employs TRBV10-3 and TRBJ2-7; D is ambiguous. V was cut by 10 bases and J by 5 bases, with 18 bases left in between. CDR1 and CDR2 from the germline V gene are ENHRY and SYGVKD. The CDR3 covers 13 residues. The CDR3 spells CATCELVLHEQYF. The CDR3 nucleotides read TGTGCCACCTGCGAACTTGTTCTCCACGAGCAGTACTTC.

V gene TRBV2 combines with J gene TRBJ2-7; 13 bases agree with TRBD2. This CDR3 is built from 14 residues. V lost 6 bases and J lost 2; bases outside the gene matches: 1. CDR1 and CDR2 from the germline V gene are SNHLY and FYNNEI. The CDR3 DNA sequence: TGTGCCAGCAGGGGACTAGCGGGACCCTACGAGCAGTACTTC. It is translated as CASRGLAGPYEQYF.

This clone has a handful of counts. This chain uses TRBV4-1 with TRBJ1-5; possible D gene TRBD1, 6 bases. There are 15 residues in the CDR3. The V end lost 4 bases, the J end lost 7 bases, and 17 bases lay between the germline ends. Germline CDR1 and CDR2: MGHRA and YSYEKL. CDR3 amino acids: CASSPGPSQGQPQHF. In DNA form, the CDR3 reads TGCGCCAGCAGCCCCGGCCCTTCACAGGGCCAGCCCCAGCATTTT.

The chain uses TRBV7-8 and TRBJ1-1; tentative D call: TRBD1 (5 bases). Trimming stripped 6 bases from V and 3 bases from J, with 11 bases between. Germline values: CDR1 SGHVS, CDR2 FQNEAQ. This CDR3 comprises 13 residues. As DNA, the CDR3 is TGTGCCAGCAGTCGGGACGTCCACACTGAAGCTTTCTTT. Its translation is CASSRDVHTEAFF.

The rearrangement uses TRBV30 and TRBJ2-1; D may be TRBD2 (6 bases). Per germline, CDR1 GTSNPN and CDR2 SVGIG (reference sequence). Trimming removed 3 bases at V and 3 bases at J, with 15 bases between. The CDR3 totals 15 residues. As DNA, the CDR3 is TGTGCCTGGAGGCGGGACGGCGGGTACTACAATGAGCAGTTCTTC. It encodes CAWRRDGGYYNEQFF.

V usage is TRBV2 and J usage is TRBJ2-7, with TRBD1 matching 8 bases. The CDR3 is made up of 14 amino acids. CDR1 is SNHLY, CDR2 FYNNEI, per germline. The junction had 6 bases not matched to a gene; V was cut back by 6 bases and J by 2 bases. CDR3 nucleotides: TGTGCCAGCAGGGGGGACAGGCCTCCCTACGAGCAGTACTTC. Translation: CASRGDRPPYEQYF.

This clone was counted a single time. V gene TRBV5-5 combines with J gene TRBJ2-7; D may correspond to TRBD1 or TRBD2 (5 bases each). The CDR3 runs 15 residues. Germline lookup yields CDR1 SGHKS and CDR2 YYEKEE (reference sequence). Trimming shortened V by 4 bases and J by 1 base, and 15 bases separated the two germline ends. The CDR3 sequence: CASSAGATGSYEQYF. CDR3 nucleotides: TGTGCCAGCAGCGCCGGGGCTACGGGTTCCTACGAGCAGTACTTC.

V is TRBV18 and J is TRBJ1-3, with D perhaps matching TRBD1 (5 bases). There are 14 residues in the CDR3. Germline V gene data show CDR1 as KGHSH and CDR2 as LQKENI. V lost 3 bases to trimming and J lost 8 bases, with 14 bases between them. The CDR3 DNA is TGTGCCAGCTCACCCGGGGCCGGTGGGCACACCATATATTTT. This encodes CASSPGAGGHTIYF.

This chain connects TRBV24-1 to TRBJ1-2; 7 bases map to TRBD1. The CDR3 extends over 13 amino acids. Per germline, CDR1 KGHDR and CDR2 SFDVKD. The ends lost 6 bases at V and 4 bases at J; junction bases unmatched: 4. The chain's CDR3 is CATSTGEGYGYTF. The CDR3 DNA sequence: TGTGCCACCAGTACAGGGGAGGGCTATGGCTACACCTTC.

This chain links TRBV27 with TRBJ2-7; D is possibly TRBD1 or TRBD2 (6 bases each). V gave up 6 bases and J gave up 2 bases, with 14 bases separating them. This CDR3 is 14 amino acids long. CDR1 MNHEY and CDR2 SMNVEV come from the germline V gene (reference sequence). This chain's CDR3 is CASSRGGITYEQYF. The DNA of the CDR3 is TGTGCCAGCAGCCGAGGGGGGATTACCTACGAGCAGTACTTC.

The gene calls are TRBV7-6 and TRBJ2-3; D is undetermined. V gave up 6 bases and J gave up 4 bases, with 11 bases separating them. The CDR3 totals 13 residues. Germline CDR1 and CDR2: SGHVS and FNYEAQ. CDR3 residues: CASRGYESDTQYF. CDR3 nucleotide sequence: TGTGCCAGCAGGGGATATGAGTCAGATACGCAGTATTTT.